Listed here are 31 T cell receptor beta chains from one sample, sequenced in a study of blood T cell repertoires in COVID-19. Clones were sequenced by immunoSEQ multiplex PCR, and TCRdb holds only the in-frame ones, with some missing. The sample consists of around 230,000 clones, roughly 80% of them appearing once. Specimen: peripheral blood. All receptors come from a woman older than 75 with acute or convalescent COVID-19.

This clone was recorded only once. CDR3 protein: CASSILGANQPQHF. CDR3 coding DNA: TGTGCCAGTAGTATCTTGGGGGCCAATCAGCCCCAGCATTTT. The chain employs TRBV19 and TRBJ1-5, with D perhaps TRBD1 (6 bases). From germline, CDR1 is LNHDA and CDR2 SQIVND (reference sequence). The CDR3 runs 14 residues. V lost 3 bases, J lost 3 bases, and 9 bases lay in between.

This CDR3 is CAISESADGTPLHF. The CDR3 DNA follows: TGTGCCATCAGTGAGTCCGCGGACGGGACACCCCTCCACTTT. The chain uses TRBV10-3 and TRBJ1-6; D is uncertain. Trimming cost V 0 bases and J 11 bases, with 11 bases left between them. This CDR3 has 14 residues. The V gene's germline CDR1 is ENHRY and CDR2 SYGVKD.

This CDR3 is CASSVGQGVVDTQYF. The CDR3 DNA reads TGTGCCAGCAGCGTAGGACAGGGGGTGGTAGATACGCAGTATTTT. J is TRBJ2-3 and V is TRBV7-3, with 10 nucleotides matching TRBD1. The germline CDR1 and CDR2 sequences are SGHTA and FQGTGA. There are 15 residues in the CDR3. Losses at the gene ends were 5 bases for V and 5 bases for J; bases not matched to a gene: 7.

The chain couples TRBV19 to TRBJ1-3, with TRBD1 matching over 8 bases. The V gene end was trimmed by 4 bases and the J gene end by 2 bases; junction bases not matched to a gene: 4. CDR1 and CDR2 from the germline V gene are LNHDA and SQIVND (reference sequence). CDR3 size: 15 residues. The CDR3 region has the DNA TGTGCCAGTAGTAGGCAGGGGGCGACTGGAAACACCATATATTTT. Protein: CASSRQGATGNTIYF.

V is TRBV2 and J is TRBJ1-2; 11 bases are a match to TRBD1. This CDR3 region has 16 residues. Trimming took 3 bases from V and 6 from J; bases not matched to a gene: 9. CDR1 SNHLY and CDR2 FYNNEI come from the germline V gene. The CDR3 protein is CASSEPGQGAFDGYTF. As DNA, the CDR3 is TGTGCCAGCAGTGAGCCCGGACAGGGGGCGTTTGATGGCTACACCTTC.

J is TRBJ1-1 and V is TRBV27, with D hard to call. This CDR3 is built from 15 residues. V lost 0 bases to trimming and J lost 0 bases, with 8 bases between them. The germline V gene has CDR1 MNHEY and CDR2 SMNVEV (reference sequence). The CDR3 sequence: CASSLSWALNTEAFF. CDR3 DNA: TGTGCCAGCAGTTTATCCTGGGCCCTGAACACTGAAGCTTTCTTT.

V and J are TRBV27 and TRBJ1-2, with 7 bases that match TRBD1. The germline gives CDR1 MNHEY, CDR2 SMNVEV (reference sequence). Losses at the gene ends were 1 base for V and 4 bases for J; bases not matched to a gene: 6. This CDR3 spans 15 amino acids. The CDR3 region has the DNA TGTGCCAGCAGTTTATTCAGAGGGGGCGGCTATGGCTACACCTTC. Protein product: CASSLFRGGGYGYTF.

This chain joins TRBV7-6 and TRBJ2-3, with 8 bases that match TRBD1. Germline V lookup: CDR1 SGHVS, CDR2 FNYEAQ. V gave up 5 bases and J gave up 1 base; unmatched junction bases: 8. The CDR3 is 16 residues long. The CDR3 nucleotides are TGTGCCAGCAGCACCCGAGGACAGGGAGGCACAGATACGCAGTATTTT. This sequence encodes CASSTRGQGGTDTQYF.

The chain carries TRBV3-1 (or the pseudogene TRBV3-2) and TRBJ2-1; D is undetermined. The CDR3 covers 15 residues. The V gene lost 3 bases and the J gene lost 0 bases, with 9 bases spanning the gap. Germline V gene sequence: CDR1 LGHDT, CDR2 YNNKEL (reference sequence). The CDR3 DNA is TGTGCCAGCAGCCAGCCCTATACCTCCTACAATGAGCAGTTCTTC. Translating it yields CASSQPYTSYNEQFF.

The J gene is TRBJ1-3, the V gene TRBV4-2; 8 bases align to TRBD1. The CDR3 length is 15 residues. J gave up 14 bases and V 0 bases, and 12 bases lay outside the gene matches. Germline lookup yields CDR1 LGHNA and CDR2 YNFKEQ. CDR3: CASSQDQNRGWMVYF. The CDR3 nucleotides read TGTGCCAGCAGCCAAGACCAGAACAGGGGGTGGATGGTATATTTT.

CDR3 residues: CATLDRGLYQPQHF. The CDR3 coding sequence is TGTGCCACCTTGGACAGGGGGTTATATCAGCCCCAGCATTTT. The chain is built from TRBV28 and TRBJ1-5; 10 bases align to TRBD1. J gave up 5 bases and V 10 bases, and 8 bases lay outside the gene matches. CDR3 length equals 14 residues. The germline CDR1 and CDR2 sequences are MDHEN and SYDVKM. Based on the CDR3 plus reference TRBV28 and TRBJ1-5, the full variable domain is DVKVTQSSRYLVKRTGEKVFLECVQDMDHENMFWYRQDPGLGLRLIYFSYDVKMKEKGDIPEGYSVSREKKERFSLILESASTNQTSMYLCATLDRGLYQPQHFGDGTRLSIL.

This clone was counted once. Compared with germline, one end of the junction differs, possibly owing to a read error. This sequence joins TRBV24-1 and TRBJ1-5; the D gene is possibly TRBD1 (6 bases). CDR1 is KGHDR and CDR2 is SFDVKD in the germline V gene. The CDR3 is made up of 19 amino acids. CDR3 DNA: TGTGCCACCAGTGATGGGTCGGACAGTAAGAGTTATAGCAATCGGCCCCAGCATTTT. This translates into CATSDGSDSKSYSNRPQHF.

This clone was recorded a few times. The rearrangement links TRBV10-3 to TRBJ2-3, with TRBD2 matching 11 bases. Germline CDR1 and CDR2: ENHRY and SYGVKD. The CDR3 loop spans 13 amino acids. The V segment lost 4 bases and the J segment 8 bases; nucleotides outside the gene matches: 2. CDR3 coding DNA: TGTGCCATCAGTGTTAGCGGGAGGGTTACGCAGTATTTT. It specifies CAISVSGRVTQYF.

The chain is built from TRBV28 and TRBJ1-1; D is perhaps TRBD1 (6 bases). The V gene's germline CDR1 is MDHEN and CDR2 SYDVKM. V lost 10 bases, J lost 4 bases, and 22 bases lay in between. CDR3 size: 15 residues. This CDR3 reads CATLTGPELGTEAFF. Here the CDR3 DNA reads TGTGCCACCTTGACAGGCCCTGAACTTGGCACTGAAGCTTTCTTT.

This chain connects TRBV3-1 (or the pseudogene TRBV3-2) to TRBJ2-1; possible D gene TRBD1, 5 bases. Germline CDR1 is LGHDT and CDR2 is YNNKEL (reference sequence). Deletions cut 3 bases from V and 5 bases from J, with 23 bases between. The length of the CDR3 is 18 residues. In DNA form, the CDR3 reads TGTGCCAGCAGCCACCTTTTAACTTATGGGCAGGGAAACAATGAGCAGTTCTTC. This encodes CASSHLLTYGQGNNEQFF.

The chain has TRBV2 and TRBJ2-3, with TRBD2 matching 7 bases. The length of the CDR3 is 14 residues. The junction had 6 bases not matched to a gene; V was cut back by 6 bases and J by 3 bases. Germline assignment: CDR1 SNHLY and CDR2 FYNNEI. CDR3 nucleotides: TGTGCCAGCAGCCTACTAGCGCAAACAGATACGCAGTATTTT. Translated: CASSLLAQTDTQYF.

In its sample, this clone was seen a few times. V and J are TRBV19 and TRBJ1-5; D unresolved. CDR3 length: 13 residues. Trimming shortened V by 3 bases and J by 7 bases, and 10 bases separated the two germline ends. Germline V lookup: CDR1 LNHDA, CDR2 SQIVND (reference sequence). The CDR3 protein is CASSINAGQPQHF. The CDR3 DNA is TGTGCCAGTAGTATCAACGCGGGGCAGCCCCAGCATTTT.

This clone came up a few times. The chain joins TRBV11-2 to TRBJ1-6; 8 bases align to TRBD1. Germline CDR1 reads SGHAT; CDR2 reads FQNNGV. Germline trimming cut 5 bases from V and 10 bases from J; bases unmatched to any gene: 4. This CDR3 is 13 amino acids long. CDR3 DNA: TGTGCCAGCAGCGGACAGGGAAACTCACCCCTCCACTTT. Residues: CASSGQGNSPLHF. The full variable domain, with the rest looked up from reference TRBV11-2 and TRBJ1-6, is EAGVAQSPRYKIIEKRQSVAFWCNPISGHATLYWYQQILGQGPKLLIQFQNNGVVDDSQLPKDRFSAERLKGVDSTLKIQPAKLEDSAVYLCASSGQGNSPLHFGNGTRLTVT.

This chain connects TRBV6-4 to TRBJ2-1; 11 bases match TRBD2. Germline V CDR1 and CDR2: MRHNA, SNTAGT. The junction had 5 bases not matched to a gene; V was cut back by 6 bases and J by 4 bases. The CDR3 extends over 15 amino acids. CDR3 DNA: TGTGCCAGCAGAGCGACTAGCGGGGTATACAATGAGCAGTTCTTC. It codes for CASRATSGVYNEQFF.

The sample holds a few counts of this clone. This chain connects TRBV13 to TRBJ1-2; 11 nucleotides line up with TRBD1. This CDR3 contains 13 residues. CDR1 PRHDT and CDR2 FYEKMQ come from the germline V gene (reference sequence). V lost 6 bases to trimming and J lost 4 bases; unmatched junction nucleotides: 1. The CDR3: CASRGQGGYGYTF. The CDR3 coding sequence is TGTGCCAGCAGGGGACAGGGGGGCTATGGCTACACCTTC. The variable domain in full, with the rest retrieved from reference TRBV13 and TRBJ1-2, is AAGVIQSPRHLIKEKRETATLKCYPIPRHDTVYWYQQGPGQDPQFLISFYEKMQSDKGSIPDRFSAQQFSDYHSELNMSSLELGDSALYFCASRGQGGYGYTFGSGTRLTVV.

V and J are TRBV5-4 and TRBJ1-6; D unresolved. V gave up 2 bases and J gave up 7 bases, with 10 bases separating them. Per the germline V gene, CDR1 is SGHNT and CDR2 is YYREEE (reference sequence). The CDR3 spans 14 residues. CDR3 DNA sequence: TGTGCCAGCAGCTTATTTTCCCCGAATTCACCCCTCCACTTT. Encoded protein: CASSLFSPNSPLHF. The complete variable domain, with remaining parts taken from reference TRBV5-4 and TRBJ1-6, reads ETGVTQSPTHLIKTRGQQVTLRCSSQSGHNTVSWYQQALGQGPQFIFQYYREEENGRGNFPPRFSGLQFPNYSSELNVNALELDDSALYLCASSLFSPNSPLHFGNGTRLTVT.

The chain combines TRBV4-2 with TRBJ2-3, with 11 nucleotides matching TRBD1. This CDR3 has 16 amino acids. CDR1 is LGHNA, CDR2 YNFKEQ, per germline. Trimming cost V 4 bases and J 2 bases; bases outside gene matches: 5. The DNA for the CDR3 is TGTGCCAGCAGCCGTTGGGACAGGGGGAACACAGATACGCAGTATTTT. Its protein is CASSRWDRGNTDTQYF.

The rearrangement joins TRBV3-1 (or the pseudogene TRBV3-2) to TRBJ1-1; D possibly corresponds to TRBD1 (6 bases). Germline V gene sequence: CDR1 LGHDT, CDR2 YNNKEL (reference sequence). V lost 4 bases, J lost 7 bases, and 16 bases lay in between. The CDR3 loop spans 14 amino acids. The CDR3 sequence is CASSPGQPGYEAFF. The CDR3 DNA follows: TGTGCCAGCAGCCCAGGACAGCCCGGCTATGAAGCTTTCTTT.

J is TRBJ1-5 and V is TRBV6-6; a possible D gene is TRBD1 (5 bases). Germline-derived CDR1 and CDR2 are MNHNY and SVGAGI (reference sequence). The CDR3 extends over 13 amino acids. The V gene lost 4 bases and the J gene lost 6 bases, with 10 bases spanning the gap. CDR3 residues: CASSLAGRQPQHF. The CDR3 region has the DNA TGTGCCAGCAGTTTGGCGGGGCGTCAGCCCCAGCATTTT.

This chain connects TRBV4-2 to TRBJ2-7; TRBD2 is a possible D gene (6 bases). Per germline, CDR1 LGHNA and CDR2 YNFKEQ. This CDR3 spans 14 amino acids. V was clipped by 4 bases and J by 9 bases, with 19 bases between them. The DNA for the CDR3 is TGTGCCAGCAGCCCGACGGGAGCACTTCGGGGGCAGTACTTC. As protein: CASSPTGALRGQYF.

This clone was counted between two and nine times. The rearrangement uses TRBV5-1 and TRBJ2-1, with a possible D match to TRBD2 (6 bases). This CDR3 is 12 amino acids long. The germline gives CDR1 SGHRS, CDR2 YFSETQ. The ends were cut back, 3 bases at V and 16 bases at J, with 17 bases in the middle. This chain's CDR3 is CASSSRERPEFF. CDR3 DNA: TGCGCCAGCAGCTCCCGGGAGAGGCCGGAATTCTTC.

The chain joins TRBV3-1 (or the pseudogene TRBV3-2) to TRBJ1-6; D unresolved. The ends were cut back, 3 bases at V and 9 bases at J, with 9 bases in the middle. This CDR3 comprises 13 residues. Germline V lookup: CDR1 LGHDT, CDR2 YNNKEL (reference sequence). The CDR3 is CASSQLRGSPLHF. As DNA, the CDR3 is TGTGCCAGCAGCCAGCTTCGGGGTTCACCCCTCCACTTT.

This clone came up many times. V is TRBV6-5 and J is TRBJ1-2; D is possibly TRBD1 (6 bases). CDR3 length: 13 amino acids. Trimming cost V 6 bases and J 8 bases, with 16 bases left between them. The germline CDR1 and CDR2 sequences are MNHEY and SVGAGI. The CDR3 bases are TGTGCCAGCAGCCCGGACAGAATAGCGGGCTACACCTTC. Its translation is CASSPDRIAGYTF.

The chain employs TRBV27 and TRBJ1-4; D is possibly TRBD1 (6 bases). Trimming shortened V by 8 bases and J by 0 bases, and 16 bases separated the two germline ends. The CDR3 is 16 amino acids. Per the germline V gene, CDR1 is MNHEY and CDR2 is SMNVEV (reference sequence). Here the CDR3 DNA reads TGTGCCAGCCGCCGGGACATTATTACAACTAATGAAAAACTGTTTTTT. Protein product: CASRRDIITTNEKLFF.

J is TRBJ2-3 and V is TRBV28; tentative D call: TRBD2 (5 bases). V was shortened by 5 bases and J by 1 base, with 19 bases between the two germline ends. CDR1 and CDR2 (germline): MDHEN, SYDVKM. This CDR3 has 17 residues. In DNA, the CDR3 is TGTGCCAGCAGTCCTATCGGACTCCCAGCCGGCACAGATACGCAGTATTTT. Its translation: CASSPIGLPAGTDTQYF.

For the CDR3, the DNA is TGTGCCAGCAATGTACTAGGGACAGGGGGTAGCGAGCAGTACTTC. It translates to CASNVLGTGGSEQYF. This chain uses TRBV2 with TRBJ2-7, with 11 bases identical to TRBD1. This CDR3 has 15 amino acids. With V trimmed by 7 bases and J by 6 bases, 11 bases remained unmatched. Germline-derived CDR1 and CDR2 are SNHLY and FYNNEI.